This TCR beta chain stems from a study of blood T cell repertoires in COVID-19. V trimming: 3 bases; J trimming: 4 bases; junction bases outside the gene matches: 7. CDR1 and CDR2 (germline): SGHRS, YFSETQ. This CDR3 comprises 15 residues. Per the authors' pipeline: Amplification with reference gene primers provided the estimates of nucleated cell counts. Measured with immunoSEQ multiplex PCR; TCRdb has only the in-frame clones, and not every one. Clonal size and the V and J genes are those of that table, whereas D and trimming came from the DNA. The sample records about 440,000 clones, around 90% being singletons. Clinical histories supplied by participants themselves formed the basis of cohort assignment. The study counted Cohort 3 donors as recovered given two negative PCRs, clearance, or symptom resolution.

This TCR came from a man between 18 and 29 years old who had recovered from COVID-19. The V and J genes are TRBV5-1 and TRBJ2-3; 8 bases agree with TRBD2. The sequenced sample consisted of PBMCs or T cells enriched from blood (not recorded which). For the CDR3, the DNA is TGCGCCAGCAGCTCCGCGGGGGGTGAGGCAGATACGCAGTATTTT. Protein sequence: CASSSAGGEADTQYF.